This T cell receptor beta chain was recorded in a study of CD8+ T cells in alopecia areata. Study-wide background: Tofacitinib ran 6 to 18 months, followed by 6 months off drug.

The count of this clone is one. Its antigen is currently unknown. Extracted RNA was reverse transcribed, and the resulting cDNA served as sequencing template. Produced via immunoSEQ multiplex PCR; TCRdb's table is partial and in-frame only. The top ten clones hold over 9.5% of a sample with 190,000 or so clones, roughly three fifths of them seen once. Germline V gene sequence: CDR1 SGHVS, CDR2 FNYEAQ. Trimming cost V 1 base and J 0 bases; bases outside gene matches: 5. The CDR3 spans 16 residues. Study-level points and caveats: Affected scalp, especially in alopecia totalis/universalis, had a higher clonality than normal scalp did.

Treatment denoted: oral pan-JAK inhibitor, 5-10 mg twice daily. The receptor was derived from a human donor with alopecia areata. This chain links TRBV7-6 with TRBJ1-1; 7 nucleotides align to TRBD1. The sample was CD8+ T cells sorted from blood, taken at week 24, from a patient treated with tofacitinib. CDR3 nucleotides: TGTGCCAGCAGCTTAGGACAGGGCGCGGTGAACACTGAAGCTTTCTTT. It yields the protein CASSLGQGAVNTEAFF.